The entry below describes one TCR beta chain. The CDR3 is made up of 15 amino acids. Deletions cut 0 bases from V and 2 bases from J, with 9 bases between. From germline, CDR1 is MNHEY and CDR2 SVGEGT. These data originate in a study of blood T cells in healthy people across ages. Primed by a sample-barcoded 5' primer and a J-beta primer mix, a second PCR proceeded for about 6 to 11 cycles. Every molecule of cDNA carried a tag from a template-switch adaptor with 12 random nucleotides. TCRdb recomputed calls from the 5' RACE reads with MiXCR, one row per CDR3 protein. Among 850,000 to 1,100,000 distinct CDR3 sequences, roughly two fifths were seen once, and the ten largest hold around 13%.

The TCR originated in a man between 18 and 35 years old in good health. The V gene is TRBV6-2 or TRBV6-3, the J gene TRBJ2-3, with unresolved D. The source material was blood. For the CDR3, the DNA is TGTGCCAGCAGTTACTCTGGGCAGGACACAGATACGCAGTATTTT. The encoded protein is CASSYSGQDTDTQYF.